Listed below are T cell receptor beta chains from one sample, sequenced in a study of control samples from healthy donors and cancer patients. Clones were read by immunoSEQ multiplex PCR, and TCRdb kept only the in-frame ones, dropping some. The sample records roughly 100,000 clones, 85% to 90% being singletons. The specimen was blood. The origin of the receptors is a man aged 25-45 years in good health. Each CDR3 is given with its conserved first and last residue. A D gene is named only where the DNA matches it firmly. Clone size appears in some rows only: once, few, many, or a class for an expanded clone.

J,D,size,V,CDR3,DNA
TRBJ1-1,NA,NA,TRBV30,CAWLKGGVGAFF,TGTGCCTGGCTCAAGGGGGGGGTCGGCGCTTTCTTT
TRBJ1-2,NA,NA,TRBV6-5,CASSSPTPRNYGYTF,TGTGCCAGCAGTTCTCCCACCCCAAGAAACTATGGCTACACCTTC
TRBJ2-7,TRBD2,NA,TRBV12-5,CASGIGLVLYEQYF,TGTGCTAGTGGCATCGGACTAGTCCTCTACGAGCAGTACTTC
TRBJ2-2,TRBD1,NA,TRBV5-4,CASTTTGYDTGELFF,TGTGCCAGCACCACGACAGGGTACGACACCGGGGAGCTGTTTTTT
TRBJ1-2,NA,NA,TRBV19,CASSLPAAAGTEYGYTF,TGTGCCAGTAGTTTACCCGCCGCTGCCGGGACGGAGTATGGCTACACCTTC
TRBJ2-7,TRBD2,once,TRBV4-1,CASSRSGTSGGSYEQYF,TGCGCCAGCAGCCGCTCCGGGACTAGCGGGGGCTCCTACGAGCAGTACTTC
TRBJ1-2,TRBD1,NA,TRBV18,CASSLHRDRFVGYTF,TGTGCCAGCTCACTACACCGGGACAGGTTTGTTGGCTACACCTTC
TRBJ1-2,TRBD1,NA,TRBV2,CASSEKGTGGNYGYTF,TGTGCCAGCAGTGAAAAGGGGACAGGGGGGAACTATGGCTACACCTTC
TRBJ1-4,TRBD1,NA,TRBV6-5,CASSTGTGWEKLFF,TGTGCCAGCAGTACCGGGACAGGGTGGGAAAAACTGTTTTTT
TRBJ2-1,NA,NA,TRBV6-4,CASSSGANNEQFF,TGTGCCAGCAGCTCCGGGGCGAACAATGAGCAGTTCTTC
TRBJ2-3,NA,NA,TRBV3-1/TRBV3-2,CASSRPDGPVDTQYF,TGTGCCAGCAGCCGGCCCGACGGCCCGGTAGATACGCAGTATTTT
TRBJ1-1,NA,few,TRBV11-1,CASSLYTGNTEAFF,TGTGCCAGCAGCTTATATACCGGGAACACTGAAGCTTTCTTT
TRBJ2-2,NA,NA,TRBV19,CAMSNHPTGELFF,TGTGCCATGTCCAATCATCCCACCGGGGAGCTGTTTTTT
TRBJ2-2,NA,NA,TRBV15,CATMSRLNTGELFF,TGTGCCACCATGTCGCGGTTGAACACCGGGGAGCTGTTTTTT
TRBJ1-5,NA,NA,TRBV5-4,CASSLAGYQPQHF,TGTGCCAGCAGCTTGGCCGGGTATCAGCCCCAGCATTTT
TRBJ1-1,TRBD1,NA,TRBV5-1,CASSAGQGDTEAFF,TGCGCCAGCAGCGCCGGACAGGGAGACACTGAAGCTTTCTTT
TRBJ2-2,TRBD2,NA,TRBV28,CASSLGLGGTGELFF,TGTGCCAGCAGTCTCGGACTAGGTGGCACCGGGGAGCTGTTTTTT
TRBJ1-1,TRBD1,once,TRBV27,CASSSRQGTNTEAFF,TGTGCCAGCAGTTCCAGACAGGGGACGAACACTGAAGCTTTCTTT
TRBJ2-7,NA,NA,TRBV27,CASSLIRSPTPHEQYF,TGTGCCAGCAGTTTAATACGGAGTCCGACCCCCCACGAGCAGTACTTC
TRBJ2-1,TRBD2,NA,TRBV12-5,CASGLVQRWDPGLAGARTYNEQFF,TGTGCTAGTGGTTTGGTACAAAGGTGGGACCCGGGACTAGCGGGAGCGAGGACCTACAATGAGCAGTTCTTC
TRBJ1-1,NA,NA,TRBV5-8,CASSPIGRDTEAFF,TGTGCCAGCAGCCCGATAGGACGGGACACTGAAGCTTTCTTT
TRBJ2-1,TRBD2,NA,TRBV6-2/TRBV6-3,CASSSHEISGGPGGYNEQFF,TGTGCCAGCAGTTCCCACGAGATTTCGGGGGGGCCCGGTGGTTACAATGAGCAGTTCTTC
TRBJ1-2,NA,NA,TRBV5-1,CASSPDAGTYGYTF,TGCGCCAGCAGCCCCGACGCGGGGACCTATGGCTACACCTTC
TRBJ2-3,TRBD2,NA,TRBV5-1,CASRRSGGPSSTDTQYF,TGCGCCAGCAGGCGGAGCGGGGGGCCGTCTAGCACAGATACGCAGTATTTT
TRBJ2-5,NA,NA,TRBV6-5,CALGVHPFETQYF,TGTGCCCTCGGCGTCCATCCCTTCGAGACCCAGTACTTC
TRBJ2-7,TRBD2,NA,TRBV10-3,CAIASGNNYEQYF,TGTGCCATCGCGAGCGGGAACAACTACGAGCAGTACTTC
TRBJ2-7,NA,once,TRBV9,CASSVDREFRYEQYF,TGTGCCAGCAGCGTAGACCGAGAGTTTCGCTACGAGCAGTACTTC
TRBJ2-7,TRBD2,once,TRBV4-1,CASSQVLGREPYEQYF,TGCGCCAGCAGCCAAGTGTTGGGGCGGGAGCCCTACGAGCAGTACTTC
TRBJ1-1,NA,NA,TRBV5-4,CASERGGPMNTEAFF,TGTGCCAGCGAAAGAGGGGGGCCCATGAACACTGAAGCTTTCTTT
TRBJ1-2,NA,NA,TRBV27,CASSLGGGGYGYTF,TGTGCCAGCAGCCTAGGCGGGGGAGGCTATGGCTACACCTTC
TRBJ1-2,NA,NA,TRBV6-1,CASSEGGGRRAGGYGYTF,TGTGCCAGCAGTGAAGGTGGTGGTAGGCGTGCCGGAGGTTATGGCTACACCTTC
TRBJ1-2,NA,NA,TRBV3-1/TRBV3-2,CASSLQYGYTF,TGTGCCAGCAGCCTCCAGTACGGCTACACCTTC
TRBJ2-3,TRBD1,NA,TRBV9,CASSVGRQGGTDTQYF,TGTGCCAGCAGCGTAGGTAGACAGGGCGGCACAGATACGCAGTATTTT
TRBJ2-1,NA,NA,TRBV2,CAHGRSSYNEQFF,TGTGCCCACGGACGGAGCTCCTACAATGAGCAGTTCTTC
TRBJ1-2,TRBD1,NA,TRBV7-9,CASSSGQRSGYTF,TGTGCCAGCAGCTCGGGACAGCGGAGTGGCTACACCTTC
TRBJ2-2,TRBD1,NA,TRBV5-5,CASSRRTGGDVGELFF,TGTGCCAGCAGTCGTAGGACAGGGGGTGACGTCGGGGAGCTGTTTTTT
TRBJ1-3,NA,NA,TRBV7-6,CASSLARPDSGNTIYF,TGTGCCAGCAGCTTAGCGCGGCCGGACTCTGGAAACACCATATATTTT
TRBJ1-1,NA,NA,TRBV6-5,CASRRVTDMNTEAFF,TGTGCCAGCAGGAGGGTCACAGACATGAACACTGAAGCTTTCTTT
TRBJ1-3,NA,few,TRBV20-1,CSAPKGNTIYF,TGCAGTGCCCCGAAGGGAAACACCATATATTTT
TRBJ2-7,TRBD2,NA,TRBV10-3,CAISESSGLATYEQYF,TGTGCCATCAGTGAGTCTTCTGGACTAGCCACCTACGAGCAGTACTTC
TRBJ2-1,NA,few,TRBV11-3,CASSHRRGTHNEQFF,TGTGCCAGCAGCCACCGAAGGGGGACTCACAATGAGCAGTTCTTC
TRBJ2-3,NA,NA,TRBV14,CASSQDSWISTDTQYF,TGTGCCAGCAGCCAAGATTCCTGGATTAGCACAGATACGCAGTATTTT
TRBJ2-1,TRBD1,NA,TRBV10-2,CASSKGQVGFSYNEQFF,TGCGCCAGCAGCAAAGGACAGGTGGGGTTTTCCTACAATGAGCAGTTCTTC
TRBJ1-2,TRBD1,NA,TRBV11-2,CASSLVGTGANYGYTF,TGTGCCAGCAGCTTAGTAGGGACAGGGGCCAACTATGGCTACACCTTC
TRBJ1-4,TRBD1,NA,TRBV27,CASRGTGGNEKLFF,TGTGCCAGCAGGGGGACAGGGGGAAATGAAAAACTGTTTTTT
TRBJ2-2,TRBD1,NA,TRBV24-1,CATSEAGGYGGELFF,TGTGCCACCAGTGAGGCAGGGGGATACGGCGGGGAGCTGTTTTTT
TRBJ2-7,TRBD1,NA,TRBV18,CASSRDRGYEQYF,TGTGCCAGCTCCCGGGACAGGGGTTACGAGCAGTACTTC
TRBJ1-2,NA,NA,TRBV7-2,CASSFSPQGGGYTF,TGTGCCAGCAGCTTCTCCCCGCAGGGAGGAGGCTACACCTTC
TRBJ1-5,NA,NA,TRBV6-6,CASSYEDVRVRQHF,TGTGCCAGCAGTTATGAGGACGTAAGGGTGCGGCAGCATTTT
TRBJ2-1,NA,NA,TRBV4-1,CASSQDRRSSYNEQFF,TGCGCCAGCAGCCAAGATCGGCGTAGCTCCTACAATGAGCAGTTCTTC
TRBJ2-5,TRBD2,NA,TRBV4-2,CASSQWLAVSETQYF,TGTGCCAGCAGCCAATGGCTAGCGGTCTCAGAGACCCAGTACTTC
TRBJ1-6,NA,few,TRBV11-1,CASSLDKVKPLHF,TGTGCCAGCAGCTTAGATAAAGTAAAGCCCCTCCACTTT
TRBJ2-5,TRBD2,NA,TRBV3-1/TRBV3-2,CASSSGLAGETQYF,TGTGCCAGCAGCTCGGGACTAGCGGGAGAGACCCAGTACTTC
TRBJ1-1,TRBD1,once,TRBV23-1,CASSQSRDRGDTEAFF,TGCGCCAGCAGTCAATCCCGAGACAGGGGAGATACTGAAGCTTTCTTT
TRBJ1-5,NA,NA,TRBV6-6,CASSPPRGNQPQHF,TGTGCCAGCAGTCCTCCCCGTGGCAATCAGCCCCAGCATTTT
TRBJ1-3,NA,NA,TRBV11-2,CASSLVWSRGGNTIYF,TGTGCCAGCAGCTTAGTATGGTCTCGCGGCGGAAACACCATATATTTT